This T cell receptor beta chain originates from a study of read filtering for tumor transcriptome and immune sequencing. At the level of the study: After DNase treatment, RNA was made into whole-transcriptome libraries. Overall study results and limits: Without single-read clonotypes, shared clonotype proportions correlated more between IR-seq and RNA-seq.

Molecular barcoded adaptors covering alpha/delta and beta/gamma chains were used on approximately 400 ng RNA. MiXCR, applied by TCRdb to the reads, yields one record per CDR3 protein. The data contain 62,000 or so distinct CDR3 sequences, about 14% of them singletons. Many counts were recorded for this clonotype. Its target is not known. One end of the junction is discordant with germline, which a read error may explain. The length of the CDR3 is 13 residues. Germline-derived CDR1 and CDR2 are MNHNY and SVGAGI (reference sequence). The TCR originated in a donor aged 40 or over with multiple myeloma. This chain connects TRBV6-6 to TRBJ1-1; no reliable D call. Sequenced: a population of CD138-negative cells sorted from bone marrow. This CDR3 is CASSDSMNTEAFF. The CDR3 DNA sequence: TGTGCCAGCAGTGACTCGATGAACACTGAAGCTTTCTTT.